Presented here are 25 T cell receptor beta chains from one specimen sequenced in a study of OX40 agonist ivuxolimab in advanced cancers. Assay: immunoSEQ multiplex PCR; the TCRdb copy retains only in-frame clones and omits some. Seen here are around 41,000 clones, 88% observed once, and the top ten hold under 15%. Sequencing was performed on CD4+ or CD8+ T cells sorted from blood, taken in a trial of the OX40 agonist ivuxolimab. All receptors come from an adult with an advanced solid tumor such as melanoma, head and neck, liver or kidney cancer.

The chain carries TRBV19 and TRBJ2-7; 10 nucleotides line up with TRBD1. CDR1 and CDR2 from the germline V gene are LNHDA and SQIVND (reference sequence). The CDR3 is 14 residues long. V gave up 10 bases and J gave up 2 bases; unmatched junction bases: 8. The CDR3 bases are TGTGCCACCTCCTGGGGACAGGGGACCTACGAGCAGTACTTC. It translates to CATSWGQGTYEQYF.

CDR3 loop: CAGGQGMNTEAFF. The CDR3 bases are TGTGCCGGGGGTCAGGGTATGAACACTGAAGCTTTCTTT. The chain uses TRBV9 and TRBJ1-1, with D possibly being TRBD1 (5 bases). The CDR3 spans 13 residues. V shed 10 bases and J shed 0 bases, with 13 bases lying between them. Per the germline V gene, CDR1 is SGDLS and CDR2 is YYNGEE. The whole variable domain, remainder taken from reference TRBV9 and TRBJ1-1, is DSGVTQTPKHLITATGQRVTLRCSPRSGDLSVYWYQQSLDQGLQFLIQYYNGEERAKGNILERFSAQQFPDLHSELNLSSLELGDSALYFCAGGQGMNTEAFFGQGTRLTVV.

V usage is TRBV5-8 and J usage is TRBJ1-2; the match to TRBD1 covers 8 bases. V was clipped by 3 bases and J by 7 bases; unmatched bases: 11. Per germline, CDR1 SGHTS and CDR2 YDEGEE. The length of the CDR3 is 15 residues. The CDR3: CASSSRRGPRAGYTF. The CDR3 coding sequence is TGTGCCAGCAGCTCACGCAGGGGGCCGAGGGCTGGCTACACCTTC.

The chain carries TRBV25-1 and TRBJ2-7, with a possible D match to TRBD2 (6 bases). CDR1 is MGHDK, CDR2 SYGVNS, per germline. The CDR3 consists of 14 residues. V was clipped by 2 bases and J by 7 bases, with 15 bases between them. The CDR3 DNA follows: TGTGCCAGCAGTGAAGGGGGACTTCATAAAGAGCAGTACTTC. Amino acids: CASSEGGLHKEQYF.

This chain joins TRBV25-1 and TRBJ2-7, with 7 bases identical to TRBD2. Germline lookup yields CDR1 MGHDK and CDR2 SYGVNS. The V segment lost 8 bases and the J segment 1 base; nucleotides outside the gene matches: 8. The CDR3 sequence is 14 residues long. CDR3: CASQPYGGSYEQYF. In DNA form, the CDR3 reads TGTGCCAGCCAACCATACGGGGGGTCCTACGAGCAGTACTTC.

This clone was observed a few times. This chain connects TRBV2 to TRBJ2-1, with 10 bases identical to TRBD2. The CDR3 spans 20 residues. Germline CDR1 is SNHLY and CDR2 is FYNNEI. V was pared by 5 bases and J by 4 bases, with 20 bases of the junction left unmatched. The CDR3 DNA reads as TGTGCCAGCAGTAAGTTTGACAGCAACCCTAGCGGGAGTCGGTACAATGAGCAGTTCTTC. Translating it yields CASSKFDSNPSGSRYNEQFF.

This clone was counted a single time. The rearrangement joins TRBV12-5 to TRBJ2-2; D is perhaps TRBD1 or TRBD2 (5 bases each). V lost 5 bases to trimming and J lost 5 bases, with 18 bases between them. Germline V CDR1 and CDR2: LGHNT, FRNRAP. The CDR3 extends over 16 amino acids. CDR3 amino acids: CASGPPERGRTGELFF. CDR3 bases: TGTGCTAGTGGTCCGCCGGAGAGGGGAAGGACCGGGGAGCTGTTTTTT.

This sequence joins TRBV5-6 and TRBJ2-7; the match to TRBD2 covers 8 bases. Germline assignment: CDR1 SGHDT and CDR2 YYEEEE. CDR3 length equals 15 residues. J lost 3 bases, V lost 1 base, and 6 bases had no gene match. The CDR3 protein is CASSLNPGLDYEQYF. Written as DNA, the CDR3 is TGTGCCAGCAGCTTGAATCCGGGACTAGACTACGAGCAGTACTTC.

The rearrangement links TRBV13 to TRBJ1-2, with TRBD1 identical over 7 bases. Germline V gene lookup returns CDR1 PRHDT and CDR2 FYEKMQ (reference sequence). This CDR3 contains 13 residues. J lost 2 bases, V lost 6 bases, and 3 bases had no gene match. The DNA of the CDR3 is TGTGCCAGCAGTCCGACAGGGAACTATGGCTACACCTTC. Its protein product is CASSPTGNYGYTF.

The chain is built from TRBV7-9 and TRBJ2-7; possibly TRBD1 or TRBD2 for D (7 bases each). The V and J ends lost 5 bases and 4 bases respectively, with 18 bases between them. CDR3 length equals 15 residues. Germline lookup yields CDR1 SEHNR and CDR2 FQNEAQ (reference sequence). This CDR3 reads CASSPPGGVPYEQYF. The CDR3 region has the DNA TGTGCCAGCAGCCCGCCAGGGGGGGTCCCATACGAGCAGTACTTC.

In DNA, the CDR3 is TGTGCCAGCAGTTCCCCGACTAGCGGAGGATCCGGGGAGCTGTTTTTT. Translated, it gives CASSSPTSGGSGELFF. The J gene is TRBJ2-2, the V gene TRBV6-5; 9 positions match TRBD2. The germline CDR1 and CDR2 sequences are MNHEY and SVGAGI. The CDR3 has 16 residues. V was clipped by 4 bases and J by 6 bases; unmatched bases: 9.

The CDR3 is CASSPWDRLDEQFF. In DNA form, the CDR3 reads TGTGCCAGCAGTCCGTGGGACAGGCTGGATGAGCAGTTCTTC. V gene TRBV6-6 combines with J gene TRBJ2-1, with 8 bases that match TRBD1. Trimming at V came to 5 bases and at J to 8 bases, leaving 8 bases not matched to a gene. The CDR3 has 14 amino acids. Germline V gene lookup returns CDR1 MNHNY and CDR2 SVGAGI (reference sequence).

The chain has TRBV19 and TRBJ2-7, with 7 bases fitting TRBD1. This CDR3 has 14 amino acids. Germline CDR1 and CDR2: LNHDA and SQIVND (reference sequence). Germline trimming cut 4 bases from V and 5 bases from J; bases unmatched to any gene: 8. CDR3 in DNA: TGTGCCAGTAGTAACAGGGGCATGCGGGACGAGCAGTACTTC. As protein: CASSNRGMRDEQYF.

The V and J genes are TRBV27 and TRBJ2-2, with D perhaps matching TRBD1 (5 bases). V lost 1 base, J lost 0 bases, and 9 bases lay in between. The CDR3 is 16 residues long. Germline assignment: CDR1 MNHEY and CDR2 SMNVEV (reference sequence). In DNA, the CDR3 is TGTGCCAGCAGTTTATGGGGCGGTCCGAACACCGGGGAGCTGTTTTTT. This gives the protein CASSLWGGPNTGELFF.

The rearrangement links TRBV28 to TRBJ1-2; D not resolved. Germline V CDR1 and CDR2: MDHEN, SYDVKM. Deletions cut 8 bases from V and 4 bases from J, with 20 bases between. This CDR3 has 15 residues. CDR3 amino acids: CASGTPGGSRYGYTF. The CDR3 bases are TGTGCCAGCGGAACCCCGGGAGGTAGTCGCTATGGCTACACCTTC.

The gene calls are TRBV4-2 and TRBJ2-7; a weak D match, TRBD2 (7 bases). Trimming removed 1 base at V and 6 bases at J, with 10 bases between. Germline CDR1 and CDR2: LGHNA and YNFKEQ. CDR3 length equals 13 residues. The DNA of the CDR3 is TGTGCCAGCAGCCAAGGGAGGGGGGGCGAGCAGTACTTC. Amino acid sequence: CASSQGRGGEQYF.

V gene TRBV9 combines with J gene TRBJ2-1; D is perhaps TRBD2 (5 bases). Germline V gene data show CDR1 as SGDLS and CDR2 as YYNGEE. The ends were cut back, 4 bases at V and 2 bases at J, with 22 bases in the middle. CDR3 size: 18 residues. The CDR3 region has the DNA TGTGCCAGCAGCCCCTCAACCACTAGTTGGGCTACCTACAATGAGCAGTTCTTC. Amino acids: CASSPSTTSWATYNEQFF.

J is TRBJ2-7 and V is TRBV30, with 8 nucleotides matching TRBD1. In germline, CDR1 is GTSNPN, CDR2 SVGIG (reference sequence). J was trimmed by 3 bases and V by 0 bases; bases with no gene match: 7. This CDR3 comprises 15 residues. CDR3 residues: CAWSVGAGGLYEQYF. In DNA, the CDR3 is TGTGCCTGGAGTGTAGGGGCAGGGGGCCTCTACGAGCAGTACTTC.

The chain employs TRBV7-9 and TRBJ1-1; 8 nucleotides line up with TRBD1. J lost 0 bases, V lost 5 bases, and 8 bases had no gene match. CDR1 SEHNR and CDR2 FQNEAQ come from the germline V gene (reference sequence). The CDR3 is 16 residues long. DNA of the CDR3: TGTGCCAGCAGCCCGGACAGGGTAGGAATGAACACTGAAGCTTTCTTT. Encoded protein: CASSPDRVGMNTEAFF. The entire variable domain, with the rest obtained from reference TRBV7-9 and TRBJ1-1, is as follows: DTGVSQNPRHKITKRGQNVTFRCDPISEHNRLYWYRQTLGQGPEFLTYFQNEAQLEKSRLLSDRFSAERPKGSFSTLEIQRTEQGDSAMYLCASSPDRVGMNTEAFFGQGTRLTVV.

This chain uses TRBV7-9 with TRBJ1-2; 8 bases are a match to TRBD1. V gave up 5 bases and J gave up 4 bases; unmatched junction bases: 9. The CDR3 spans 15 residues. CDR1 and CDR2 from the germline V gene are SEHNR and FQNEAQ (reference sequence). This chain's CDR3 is CASSLPGQALYGYTF. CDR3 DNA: TGTGCCAGCAGCCTCCCGGGACAGGCTCTCTATGGCTACACCTTC.

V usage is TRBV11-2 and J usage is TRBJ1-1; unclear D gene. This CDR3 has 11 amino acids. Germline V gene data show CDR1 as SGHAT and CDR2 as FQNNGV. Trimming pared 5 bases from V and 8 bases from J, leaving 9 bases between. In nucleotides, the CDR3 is TGTGCCAGCAGCCTGCGCGAGGAAGCTTTCTTT. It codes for CASSLREEAFF.

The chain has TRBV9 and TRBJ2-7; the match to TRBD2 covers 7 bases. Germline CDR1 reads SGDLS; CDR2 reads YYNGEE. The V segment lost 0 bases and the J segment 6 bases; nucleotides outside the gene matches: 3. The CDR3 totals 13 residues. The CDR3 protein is CASSVGGGGEQYF. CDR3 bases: TGTGCCAGCAGCGTAGGGGGCGGGGGCGAGCAGTACTTC.

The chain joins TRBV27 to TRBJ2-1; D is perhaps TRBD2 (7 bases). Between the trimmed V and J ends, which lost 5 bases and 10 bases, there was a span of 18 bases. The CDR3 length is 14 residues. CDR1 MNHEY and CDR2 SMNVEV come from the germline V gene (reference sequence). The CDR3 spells CASSPLRGAPEQFF. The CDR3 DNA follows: TGTGCCAGCAGTCCCCTTCGGGGGGCGCCCGAGCAGTTCTTC.

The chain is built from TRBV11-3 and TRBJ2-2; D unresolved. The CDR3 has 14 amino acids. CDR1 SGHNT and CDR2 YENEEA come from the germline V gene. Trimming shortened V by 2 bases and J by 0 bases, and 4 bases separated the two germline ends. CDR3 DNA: TGTGCCAGCAGCTTAACAGCGAACACCGGGGAGCTGTTTTTT. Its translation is CASSLTANTGELFF.

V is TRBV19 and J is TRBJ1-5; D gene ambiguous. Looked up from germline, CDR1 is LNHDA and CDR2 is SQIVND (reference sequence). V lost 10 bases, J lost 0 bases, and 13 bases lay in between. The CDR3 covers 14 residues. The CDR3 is CATQESLSNQPQHF. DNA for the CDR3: TGTGCCACCCAAGAATCTCTTAGCAATCAGCCCCAGCATTTT.